Below are 24 T cell receptor beta chains sequenced from a single sample in a study of monozygotic twins with inflammatory bowel disease. TCRdb reprocessed the 5' RACE reads and reports one entry per CDR3 protein, with no DNA. In total, the table holds over 200,000 distinct CDR3 sequences. Sequenced input: blood. The receptors originated from a human donor with ulcerative colitis or Crohn's disease, or a healthy co-twin of an affected twin (not recorded which).

This chain connects TRBV12-3 or TRBV12-4 to TRBJ1-1. The CDR3 totals 14 residues. The CDR3 here is CASSFSGRITEAFF.

The chain joins TRBV6-1 to TRBJ2-1; as DNA is missing, the TRBD1 call by TCRdb cannot be tested. CDR1 is MNHNS and CDR2 is SASEGT in the germline V gene. The CDR3 runs 14 residues. CDR3 amino acids: CASTNRDRVGEQFF.

This chain links TRBV11-2 with TRBJ2-1; TCRdb lists TRBD2, though no DNA is available to test this call. The CDR3 length is 19 residues. From germline, CDR1 is SGHAT and CDR2 FQNNGV. The CDR3 is CASSLEAGLAGISYNEQFF.

The rearrangement links TRBV12-3 or TRBV12-4 to TRBJ2-7; the D gene TCRdb calls, TRBD1, cannot be checked with no DNA. This CDR3 has 16 residues. This CDR3 reads CASSLGGRDNSYEQYF.

This chain uses TRBV5-4 with TRBJ2-6. This CDR3 has 14 residues. Germline CDR1 is SGHNT and CDR2 is YYREEE (reference sequence). CDR3: CASFRDAGANVLTF.

This chain joins TRBV12-3 or TRBV12-4 and TRBJ1-2; TCRdb returns TRBD1, unconfirmable since there is no DNA. The CDR3 length is 14 residues. The CDR3 here is CASSSRGRGNGYTF.

The chain is built from TRBV5-1 and TRBJ2-1. Germline lookup yields CDR1 SGHRS and CDR2 YFSETQ. This CDR3 has 14 residues. The CDR3 loop is CASSSGDRLIGQFF. The complete variable domain, with remaining parts taken from reference TRBV5-1 and TRBJ2-1, reads KAGVTQTPRYLIKTRGQQVTLSCSPISGHRSVSWYQQTPGQGLQFLFEYFSETQRNKGNFPGRFSGRQFSNSRSEMNVSTLELGDSALYLCASSSGDRLIGQFFGPGTRLTVL.

The CDR3 loop reads CASSLGGGTATRETQYF. This chain joins TRBV5-1 and TRBJ2-5; there is no DNA to check the TCRdb D call of TRBD2. Looked up from germline, CDR1 is SGHRS and CDR2 is YFSETQ. The CDR3 is made up of 17 amino acids.

The genes are TRBV7-2 and TRBJ2-3; TCRdb designates TRBD1, a call that cannot be tested without DNA. The CDR3 consists of 15 residues. In germline, CDR1 is SGHTA, CDR2 FQGNSA. The CDR3 sequence: CASSTAGARKDTQYF. Based on the CDR3 plus reference TRBV7-2 and TRBJ2-3, the full variable domain is GAGVSQSPSNKVTEKGKDVELRCDPISGHTALYWYRQSLGQGLEFLIYFQGNSAPDKSGLPSDRFSAERTGGSVSTLTIQRTQQEDSAVYLCASSTAGARKDTQYFGPGTRLTVL.

The chain joins TRBV9 to TRBJ1-2; there is no DNA to check the TCRdb D call of TRBD1. Germline CDR1 and CDR2: SGDLS and YYNGEE. The CDR3 has 15 residues. This CDR3 reads CASSVDPGQGYGYTF.

The rearrangement joins TRBV7-9 to TRBJ1-2; TCRdb lists TRBD1, though no DNA is available to test this call. CDR3 length: 14 residues. Per germline, CDR1 SEHNR and CDR2 FQNEAQ (reference sequence). CDR3 region: CASSFVQGRRGYTF.

J is TRBJ2-3 and V is TRBV10-2; without DNA, the TCRdb call of TRBD2 cannot be checked. This CDR3 has 15 amino acids. Germline CDR1 WSHSY, CDR2 SAAADI. Here the CDR3 reads CASKRTSPEGDTQYF.

The rearrangement uses TRBV5-5 and TRBJ1-2; TCRdb's D gene call, TRBD1, goes unchecked for lack of DNA. In germline, CDR1 is SGHKS, CDR2 YYEKEE (reference sequence). This CDR3 is 15 amino acids long. CDR3 sequence reads: CASSSSGTGVYGYTF.

This chain links TRBV20-1 with TRBJ2-3; without DNA, the TCRdb call of TRBD2 cannot be checked. CDR1 and CDR2 (germline): DFQATT, SNEGSKA (reference sequence). The CDR3 runs 16 residues. The CDR3 here is CSARKTSGSSTDTQYF.

The gene calls are TRBV27 and TRBJ2-3. The CDR3 runs to 13 residues. Germline CDR1 and CDR2: MNHEY and SMNVEV (reference sequence). The chain's CDR3 is CASSLVSADTQYF.

This chain uses TRBV10-3 with TRBJ2-5; TCRdb's D call of TRBD1 is untestable without DNA. Germline CDR1 ENHRY, CDR2 SYGVKD. The CDR3 loop spans 13 amino acids. This CDR3 is CAISATGVETQYF.

The gene calls are TRBV5-1 and TRBJ1-1; TCRdb lists TRBD1, though no DNA is available to test this call. Germline V gene lookup returns CDR1 SGHRS and CDR2 YFSETQ. CDR3 length: 16 residues. The CDR3 sequence: CASSLRQGSLNTEAFF. Filled out from reference TRBV5-1 and TRBJ1-1, the complete variable domain reads KAGVTQTPRYLIKTRGQQVTLSCSPISGHRSVSWYQQTPGQGLQFLFEYFSETQRNKGNFPGRFSGRQFSNSRSEMNVSTLELGDSALYLCASSLRQGSLNTEAFFGQGTRLTVV.

J is TRBJ1-5 and V is TRBV16. The CDR3 contains 15 residues. CDR1 and CDR2 from the germline V gene are KGHSY and FQNENV. CDR3 sequence reads: CASSQESGPNQPQHF. Complete variable domain (other parts from reference TRBV16 and TRBJ1-5): GEEVAQTPKHLVRGEGQKAKLYCAPIKGHSYVFWYQQVLKNEFKFLISFQNENVFDETGMPKERFSAKCLPNSPCSLEIQATKLEDSAVYFCASSQESGPNQPQHFGDGTRLSIL.

V is TRBV6-5 and J is TRBJ1-1. Looked up from germline, CDR1 is MNHEY and CDR2 is SVGAGI. The CDR3 extends over 15 amino acids. CDR3 residues: CASSYSGESNTEAFF.

The CDR3 protein is CAWSPPSSSYNEQFF. This chain uses TRBV30 with TRBJ2-1; checking the TCRdb D call of TRBD1 is not possible without DNA. The CDR3 extends over 15 amino acids. Germline-derived CDR1 and CDR2 are GTSNPN and SVGIG (reference sequence).

CDR3 region: CAISEASEAYNEQFF. The V gene is TRBV10-3, the J gene TRBJ2-1. This CDR3 region has 15 residues. Germline CDR1 ENHRY, CDR2 SYGVKD.

V is TRBV11-2 and J is TRBJ2-1; the TCRdb D gene call, TRBD2, has no DNA to confirm it. Germline V CDR1 and CDR2: SGHAT, FQNNGV. This CDR3 is 19 amino acids long. This CDR3 is CASSFRHSSGTATQGEQFF.

The chain uses TRBV20-1 and TRBJ1-6. This CDR3 has 15 residues. CDR1 and CDR2 from the germline V gene are DFQATT and SNEGSKA (reference sequence). CDR3 sequence reads: CSANLRRSESSPLHF.

The chain is built from TRBV5-1 and TRBJ2-5. The germline V gene has CDR1 SGHRS and CDR2 YFSETQ. The CDR3 sequence is 17 residues long. The CDR3 sequence is CASSSTTGLVSTETQYF.